The present T cell receptor beta chain was sequenced within a study of shared clonotypes between healthy human individuals. Study overall: In total, the donors were a couple of women and three men aged 18 to 49.

The length of the CDR3 is 18 residues. V lost 2 bases, J lost 2 bases, and 16 bases lay in between. Overall study findings and caveats: Non-shared clonotypes were found to have lower generation probabilities than the clonotypes that were shared by all four of the sorted-subset donors.

This clone appeared a single time. Its target is unknown. Generated by immunoSEQ multiplex PCR, the TCRdb table keeps only in-frame clones and is missing some. This sample has a few million clones, with 90% to 95% found just once. The TCR sequence derives from a man aged 18 to 35 in good health. Some clones in this sample may be carry-over from other donors' samples. The chain recombines TRBV23-1 with TRBJ2-6; tentatively, D is TRBD1 (6 bases). TRBV23-1 is sorted into the ORF group, with uncertain function. Sequencing was carried out using naive CD4+ T cells from PBMCs. Subset: CD45RA+ positively selected. The CDR3 is CASSQQTSTGAGANVLTF. The CDR3 bases are TGCGCCAGCAGTCAACAAACCTCGACAGGAGCTGGGGCCAACGTCCTGACTTTC.